One sample yielded the 5 T cell receptor beta chains listed below, sequenced in a study of blood T cell repertoires in COVID-19. Some clones are missing from TCRdb's copy, which holds only in-frame ones; the method was immunoSEQ multiplex PCR. The data contain some 80,000 clones, 81% of them singletons. Specimen: peripheral blood. These receptor sequences come from a man at least 80 years old with acute or convalescent COVID-19.

V gene TRBV7-3 combines with J gene TRBJ2-2, with D possibly matching TRBD2 (5 bases). CDR1 is SGHTA and CDR2 is FQGTGA in the germline V gene. Trimming removed 1 base at V and 6 bases at J, with 9 bases between. This CDR3 comprises 14 residues. The CDR3 region is CASSLSSGAGELFF. The CDR3 nucleotides are TGTGCCAGCAGCTTAAGTTCCGGGGCCGGGGAGCTGTTTTTT.

The chain uses TRBV6-6 and TRBJ2-7, with 7 bases aligning to TRBD1. The CDR3 covers 16 residues. Germline V lookup: CDR1 MNHNY, CDR2 SVGAGI (reference sequence). The junction had 11 bases not matched to a gene; V was cut back by 6 bases and J by 0 bases. In DNA form, the CDR3 reads TGTGCCAGCAGATCCCAGGGGGTCTCGAGCTCCTACGAGCAGTACTTC. Translated: CASRSQGVSSSYEQYF.

The chain is built from TRBV6-5 and TRBJ2-1, with 12 bases aligning to TRBD2. The CDR3 covers 14 residues. V gave up 6 bases and J gave up 5 bases; unmatched junction bases: 2. Germline V gene lookup returns CDR1 MNHEY and CDR2 SVGAGI. The CDR3: CASRGLAGHNEQFF. The CDR3 DNA reads as TGTGCCAGCAGGGGACTAGCGGGCCACAATGAGCAGTTCTTC.

The chain joins TRBV10-1 to TRBJ2-3, with TRBD2 matching over 12 bases. V lost 7 bases to trimming and J lost 4 bases; unmatched junction nucleotides: 9. The CDR3 contains 16 residues. The germline gives CDR1 WNHNN, CDR2 SYGVQD (reference sequence). The CDR3 coding sequence is TGCGCCAGCACCCGACTAGCGGGAGAGGGGGCAGATACGCAGTATTTT. Its translation: CASTRLAGEGADTQYF.

This clone was detected a few times. The chain recombines TRBV28 with TRBJ1-1; TRBD1 matches 7 bases. The CDR3 runs 13 residues. The germline CDR1 and CDR2 sequences are MDHEN and SYDVKM. With V trimmed by 7 bases and J by 10 bases, 12 bases remained unmatched. CDR3 in DNA: TGTGCCAGCACCTCTGGGGACACAGGGGCAGCTTTCTTT. Its translation: CASTSGDTGAAFF.